This TCR beta chain was recovered during a study of blood T cells in healthy people across ages. Looked up from germline, CDR1 is MNHEY and CDR2 is SMNVEV (reference sequence). Deletions cut 4 bases from V and 2 bases from J, with 14 bases between. The length of the CDR3 is 15 residues. The second PCR ran about 6 to 12 cycles with a sample-barcoded 5' primer and J-beta primers. TCRdb re-derived calls from the 5' RACE reads in MiXCR, one entry per CDR3 protein. The data show 1.6 million or so distinct CDR3 sequences, around 36% seen once. This chain joins TRBV27 and TRBJ1-1, with D possibly TRBD1 on 6 matching bases. The source is a woman in her thirties in good health. The sample comprised blood. The CDR3 spells CASSYQDRLNTEAFF. CDR3 nucleotide sequence: TGTGCCAGCAGTTATCAGGACAGACTTAACACTGAAGCTTTCTTT.